These 6 T cell receptor beta chains originate from one sample sequenced in a study of regulatory and conventional T cells in RAG deficiency (dated by TCRdb to about 2017). Library creation used the immunoSEQ multiplex PCR assay. The table was pulled from immuneACCESS by TCRdb, which kept in-frame rearrangements only. Such tables lose some clones; where checked, under half of the loss comes from unresolved V genes, and the rest has no known cause. This sample lists some 23,000 clones; approximately 93% were detected once. The ten biggest clones cover approximately 0.78% of the sample. Conventional CD4+ T cells were purified from blood as CD25-low CD127-high cells before genomic DNA extraction. These data were also filed under a second study, of regulatory T cells. Drawing on the second study: The multiplex PCR used 52 forward TRBV primers and 13 reverse TRBJ primers, with assay-based and computational corrections for amplification bias.

Specimen: CD4+ T cells sorted from blood. These receptors all come from a human donor in good health.

This clone has just one count. The chain carries TRBV5-1 and TRBJ2-1; the D is unclear. V was cut by 0 bases and J by 11 bases, with 9 bases left in between. Looked up from germline, CDR1 is SGHRS and CDR2 is YFSETQ. This CDR3 is built from 12 residues. The CDR3: CASSLEAGQQFF. As DNA, the CDR3 is TGCGCCAGCAGCTTGGAAGCAGGCCAGCAGTTCTTC.

The chain joins TRBV30 to TRBJ2-2, with D perhaps matching TRBD1 (6 bases). The CDR3 is 12 amino acids. CDR1 and CDR2 (germline): GTSNPN, SVGIG (reference sequence). V shed 7 bases and J shed 4 bases, with 10 bases lying between them. The CDR3 bases are TGTGCCTTGACAGGTTTCACCGGGGAGCTGTTTTTT. Protein product: CALTGFTGELFF.

The rearrangement links TRBV7-8 to TRBJ2-1; TRBD2 matches at 7 bases. Germline V gene data show CDR1 as SGHVS and CDR2 as FQNEAQ. The V segment lost 1 base and the J segment 6 bases; nucleotides outside the gene matches: 6. This CDR3 comprises 15 residues. CDR3 sequence reads: CASSLGTSLGNEQFF. Here the CDR3 DNA reads TGTGCCAGCAGCTTAGGGACTAGTTTAGGCAATGAGCAGTTCTTC.

The chain has TRBV30 and TRBJ2-1; D call uncertain. Germline CDR1 is GTSNPN and CDR2 is SVGIG (reference sequence). This CDR3 has 14 amino acids. Deletions cut 4 bases from V and 1 base from J, with 11 bases between. CDR3 in DNA: TGTGCCTGGACCGCCAGGCTTTCCTACAATGAGCAGTTCTTC. Its translation: CAWTARLSYNEQFF.

The chain has TRBV5-1 and TRBJ1-5; TRBD1 agrees at 9 bases. This CDR3 spans 14 amino acids. Germline CDR1 and CDR2: SGHRS and YFSETQ. V lost 4 bases, J lost 4 bases, and 3 bases stayed unmatched. The CDR3 reads CASSPGTGNQPQHF. The CDR3 coding sequence is TGCGCCAGCAGCCCCGGGACAGGGAATCAGCCCCAGCATTTT.

CDR3: CASSLYQPGELFF. CDR3 nucleotides: TGTGCCAGCAGCTTATATCAGCCCGGGGAGCTGTTTTTT. This sequence joins TRBV7-9 and TRBJ2-2, with D unresolved. CDR1 is SEHNR and CDR2 is FQNEAQ in the germline V gene (reference sequence). CDR3 length equals 13 residues. V gave up 2 bases and J gave up 6 bases, with 7 bases separating them.